One sample yielded the 32 T cell receptor beta chains listed below, sequenced in a study of blood T cell repertoires in COVID-19. Method: immunoSEQ multiplex PCR; TCRdb's copy keeps in-frame clones and lacks some. Counted here are 80,000 or so clones, 70% to 85% occurring once; the ten biggest clones make up less than 7.5%. The sample consisted of peripheral blood. The source of these receptors is a man in his fifties with active or convalescent COVID-19.

This chain uses TRBV5-6 with TRBJ1-2, with 9 bases lining up with TRBD1. The CDR3 has 15 residues. The V segment lost 5 bases and the J segment 2 bases; nucleotides outside the gene matches: 7. Per the germline V gene, CDR1 is SGHDT and CDR2 is YYEEEE. CDR3: CASRRQGEGNYGYTF. CDR3 bases: TGTGCCAGCAGGCGACAGGGGGAAGGGAACTATGGCTACACCTTC.

In its sample, this clone was seen a few times. J is TRBJ1-6 and V is TRBV6-5; D call uncertain. Trimming took off 2 bases at V and 9 bases at J, with 17 bases between the two ends. CDR3 length equals 16 residues. Per germline, CDR1 MNHEY and CDR2 SVGAGI. The CDR3 DNA reads as TGTGCCAGCAGTTACACTACGAGAGGGAGTGGTTCACCCCTCCACTTT. Translated: CASSYTTRGSGSPLHF.

The chain links TRBV5-4 to TRBJ2-5, with no clear D. Germline V gene data show CDR1 as SGHNT and CDR2 as YYREEE (reference sequence). The CDR3 sequence is 14 residues long. Trimming shortened V by 1 base and J by 3 bases, and 10 bases separated the two germline ends. The CDR3 reads CASSLSKIEETQYF. CDR3 coding DNA: TGTGCCAGCAGCTTGTCAAAGATAGAAGAGACCCAGTACTTC.

The chain links TRBV4-3 to TRBJ2-7, with 10 nucleotides matching TRBD2. The germline CDR1 and CDR2 sequences are LGHNA and YSLEER. The CDR3 totals 16 residues. The V segment lost 4 bases and the J segment 3 bases; nucleotides outside the gene matches: 9. The CDR3 sequence: CASSPRGSGGLYEQYF. CDR3 bases: TGCGCCAGCAGCCCGAGAGGTAGCGGGGGGCTCTACGAGCAGTACTTC.

This chain connects TRBV6-5 to TRBJ2-7, with 14 bases that match TRBD2. The germline V gene encodes CDR1 MNHEY and CDR2 SVGAGI. This CDR3 has 15 residues. The ends lost 4 bases at V and 9 bases at J; junction bases unmatched: 8. The CDR3 reads CASSSPGLAGDWQYF. In nucleotides, the CDR3 is TGTGCCAGCAGTTCCCCGGGACTAGCGGGGGACTGGCAGTACTTC.

The chain has TRBV6-2 or TRBV6-3 and TRBJ2-7; the D gene is possibly TRBD2 (6 bases). Germline V gene lookup returns CDR1 MNHEY and CDR2 SVGEGT. This CDR3 has 14 amino acids. Trimming removed 6 bases from V and 3 bases from J, with 15 bases in between. CDR3 sequence: CASSPTSPHYEQYF. CDR3 nucleotides: TGTGCCAGCAGCCCTACTAGCCCCCACTACGAGCAGTACTTC.

J is TRBJ2-7 and V is TRBV19, with TRBD1 matching over 8 bases. V lost 4 bases to trimming and J lost 2 bases; unmatched junction nucleotides: 4. CDR1 is LNHDA and CDR2 is SQIVND in the germline V gene (reference sequence). The CDR3 consists of 14 residues. The CDR3 sequence: CASSKGTGTYEQYF. CDR3 bases: TGTGCCAGTAGTAAGGGGACAGGTACCTACGAGCAGTACTTC.

This clone was observed a few times. The CDR3 protein is CASSRGTSGGTDTQYF. The DNA of the CDR3 is TGTGCCAGCTCGCGCGGGACTAGCGGGGGCACAGATACGCAGTATTTT. V gene TRBV18 combines with J gene TRBJ2-3; the match to TRBD2 covers 13 bases. CDR3 length: 16 residues. Losses at the gene ends were 6 bases for V and 1 base for J; bases not matched to a gene: 4. Germline CDR1 is KGHSH and CDR2 is LQKENI.

This chain joins TRBV7-3 and TRBJ2-7, with TRBD2 matching 9 bases. This CDR3 is built from 16 residues. The V gene end was trimmed by 4 bases and the J gene end by 7 bases; junction bases not matched to a gene: 14. Germline lookup yields CDR1 SGHTA and CDR2 FQGTGA. The CDR3 region has the DNA TGTGCCAGCAGCTCTCCAGCTAGCGGGGCGTCATCAGAGCAGTACTTC. Translated, it gives CASSSPASGASSEQYF.

This clone came up a few times. This chain uses TRBV29-1 with TRBJ1-2; 7 nucleotides agree with TRBD1. With V trimmed by 6 bases and J by 0 bases, 7 bases remained unmatched. The CDR3 has 14 residues. In germline, CDR1 is SQVTM, CDR2 ANQGSEA. Here the CDR3 reads CSVDSGGSNYGYTF. The CDR3 DNA reads as TGCAGCGTGGACTCAGGGGGTTCTAACTATGGCTACACCTTC.

This clone was seen only a few times. The gene calls are TRBV11-2 and TRBJ2-7; TRBD1 matches 7 bases. The CDR3 sequence is 13 residues long. The germline CDR1 and CDR2 sequences are SGHAT and FQNNGV. Trimming removed 5 bases from V and 1 base from J; junction bases left unmatched: 2. The CDR3 spells CASSLDRSYEQYF. CDR3 nucleotide sequence: TGTGCCAGCAGCCTGGACAGGTCCTACGAGCAGTACTTC. Full variable domain (rest looked up from reference TRBV11-2 and TRBJ2-7): EAGVAQSPRYKIIEKRQSVAFWCNPISGHATLYWYQQILGQGPKLLIQFQNNGVVDDSQLPKDRFSAERLKGVDSTLKIQPAKLEDSAVYLCASSLDRSYEQYFGPGTRLTVT.

This chain connects TRBV20-1 to TRBJ2-1; a possible D gene is TRBD1 (5 bases). Germline CDR1 DFQATT, CDR2 SNEGSKA (reference sequence). Trimming cost V 1 base and J 12 bases, with 10 bases left between them. The CDR3 covers 11 residues. The CDR3 spells CSARVGRPQFF. Here the CDR3 DNA reads TGCAGTGCTAGAGTGGGGCGTCCGCAGTTCTTC.

The rearrangement joins TRBV19 to TRBJ1-4; D not resolved. Germline CDR1 LNHDA, CDR2 SQIVND (reference sequence). V was shortened by 4 bases and J by 0 bases, with 9 bases between the two germline ends. CDR3 size: 15 residues. Here the CDR3 reads CASSTARATNEKLFF. The CDR3 DNA reads as TGTGCCAGTAGTACCGCCCGGGCAACTAATGAAAAACTGTTTTTT.

The V and J genes are TRBV6-2 or TRBV6-3 and TRBJ1-5; tentatively, D is TRBD1 (5 bases). Per the germline V gene, CDR1 is MNHEY and CDR2 is SVGEGT. Trimming took 5 bases from V and 1 from J, leaving 12 bases between them. CDR3 length: 15 residues. CDR3 loop: CASSTQAGSNQPQHF. The CDR3 nucleotides read TGTGCCAGCAGTACACAGGCGGGGAGCAATCAGCCCCAGCATTTT.

This chain links TRBV30 with TRBJ1-1; a possible D gene is TRBD1 (6 bases). Trimming cost V 0 bases and J 5 bases, with 13 bases left between them. From germline, CDR1 is GTSNPN and CDR2 SVGIG (reference sequence). CDR3 length equals 14 residues. CDR3 bases: TGTGCCTGGAGTGTACGTCAGGGGTGGACTGAAGCTTTCTTT. Translated, it gives CAWSVRQGWTEAFF. The full variable domain, completed using reference TRBV30 and TRBJ1-1, is SQTIHQWPATLVQPVGSPLSLECTVEGTSNPNLYWYRQAAGRGLQLLFYSVGIGQISSEVPQNLSASRPQDRQFILSSKKLLLSDSGFYLCAWSVRQGWTEAFFGQGTRLTVV.

This rearrangement joins TRBV9 to TRBJ2-1; 12 positions match TRBD2. CDR3 size: 14 residues. Germline CDR1 reads SGDLS; CDR2 reads YYNGEE. The ends lost 4 bases at V and 8 bases at J; junction bases unmatched: 4. The CDR3 DNA reads TGTGCCAGCAGCATCCGACTAGCGGGGGATGAGCAGTTCTTC. Residues: CASSIRLAGDEQFF.

V is TRBV6-5 and J is TRBJ1-1, with 9 bases matching TRBD1. From germline, CDR1 is MNHEY and CDR2 SVGAGI. With V trimmed by 7 bases and J by 3 bases, 3 bases remained unmatched. This CDR3 contains 13 residues. CDR3: CASMGQGHTEAFF. As DNA, the CDR3 is TGTGCCAGCATGGGACAGGGCCACACTGAAGCTTTCTTT.

V gene TRBV4-3 combines with J gene TRBJ1-5; D is undetermined. The germline gives CDR1 LGHNA, CDR2 YSLEER. The CDR3 runs to 13 residues. V dropped 4 bases and J dropped 4 bases, with 8 bases sitting between them. CDR3 DNA: TGCGCCAGCAGCCCACAGAGTAATCAGCCCCAGCATTTT. This gives the protein CASSPQSNQPQHF.

This chain connects TRBV7-8 to TRBJ2-5; D might be TRBD2 (6 bases). The V gene lost 5 bases and the J gene lost 7 bases, with 14 bases spanning the gap. This CDR3 contains 13 residues. In germline, CDR1 is SGHVS, CDR2 FQNEAQ. As DNA, the CDR3 is TGTGCCAGCAGCGCTAGACTAGAGGGGACCCAGTACTTC. This translates into CASSARLEGTQYF.

The chain carries TRBV18 and TRBJ1-5; D remains ambiguous. Deletions cut 3 bases from V and 2 bases from J, with 14 bases between. The V gene's germline CDR1 is KGHSH and CDR2 LQKENI. This CDR3 contains 16 residues. The CDR3 region has the DNA TGTGCCAGCTCACCGATCTCAGTCGGGGGCAATCAGCCCCAGCATTTT. Its translation: CASSPISVGGNQPQHF.

J is TRBJ1-3 and V is TRBV25-1; D unclear. V shed 7 bases and J shed 1 base, with 8 bases lying between them. This CDR3 comprises 13 residues. From germline, CDR1 is MGHDK and CDR2 SYGVNS. This CDR3 is CASMEDSGNTIYF. CDR3 in DNA: TGTGCCAGCATGGAGGATTCTGGAAACACCATATATTTT.

This clone was seen more than once but under ten times. The CDR3 loop reads CASTLLAGYNEQFF. CDR3 nucleotide sequence: TGCGCCAGCACCCTATTAGCGGGGTACAATGAGCAGTTCTTC. The chain recombines TRBV5-1 with TRBJ2-1; TRBD2 matches at 8 bases. From germline, CDR1 is SGHRS and CDR2 YFSETQ. CDR3 size: 14 residues. J was trimmed by 4 bases and V by 6 bases; bases with no gene match: 6. The full variable domain, in which reference TRBV5-1 and TRBJ2-1 provide the parts outside the CDR3, is KAGVTQTPRYLIKTRGQQVTLSCSPISGHRSVSWYQQTPGQGLQFLFEYFSETQRNKGNFPGRFSGRQFSNSRSEMNVSTLELGDSALYLCASTLLAGYNEQFFGPGTRLTVL.

The J gene is TRBJ1-2, the V gene TRBV10-3; D gene ambiguous. V was trimmed by 2 bases and J by 4 bases, leaving 8 bases between them. The V gene's germline CDR1 is ENHRY and CDR2 SYGVKD. The CDR3 length is 13 residues. In nucleotides, the CDR3 is TGTGCCATCAGTGAGCAGACAACCTATGGCTACACCTTC. It encodes CAISEQTTYGYTF.

V gene TRBV6-5 combines with J gene TRBJ2-1; 7 positions match TRBD1. V lost 4 bases and J lost 4; bases outside the gene matches: 7. This CDR3 region has 15 residues. Germline CDR1 is MNHEY and CDR2 is SVGAGI. The DNA for the CDR3 is TGTGCCAGCAGTTCCTCCGGGACAGCTTACAATGAGCAGTTCTTC. Translation: CASSSSGTAYNEQFF.

Of note for this clone: Other DNA sequences in the sample encode the same CDR3. The chain is built from TRBV29-1 and TRBJ2-2; 10 nucleotides line up with TRBD1. The CDR3 has 16 residues. The trim removed 1 base at V and 7 bases at J, leaving 9 bases unmatched. The germline V gene encodes CDR1 SQVTM and CDR2 ANQGSEA. The CDR3 DNA is TGCAGCGTTGAAGCCGCGGGACAGGGGCGGGACGGGGAGCTGTTTTTT. Protein sequence: CSVEAAGQGRDGELFF.

The rearrangement links TRBV19 to TRBJ1-2; 7 bases map to TRBD1. The CDR3 is made up of 14 amino acids. With 5 bases clipped from V and 4 bases from J, the junction kept 7 bases outside the gene matches. Germline assignment: CDR1 LNHDA and CDR2 SQIVND (reference sequence). The CDR3 DNA reads TGTGCCAGTAGTGTGGGACAGCTGGTCTATGGCTACACCTTC. It is translated as CASSVGQLVYGYTF.

The V gene is TRBV11-3, the J gene TRBJ2-3, with D tentatively TRBD2 (7 bases). V was cut by 1 base and J by 6 bases, with 14 bases left in between. Germline CDR1 is SGHNT and CDR2 is YENEEA. This CDR3 has 15 amino acids. CDR3 sequence (DNA): TGTGCCAGCAGCTTAGCGGCGGGGGCCATGGATACGCAGTATTTT. It specifies CASSLAAGAMDTQYF.

This chain connects TRBV30 to TRBJ1-6, with 10 bases matching TRBD1. Germline assignment: CDR1 GTSNPN and CDR2 SVGIG (reference sequence). V was clipped by 3 bases and J by 6 bases; unmatched bases: 2. This CDR3 is 14 amino acids long. The CDR3 DNA sequence: TGTGCCTGGAGGGGGACAGGGGTTAATTCACCCCTCCACTTT. This translates into CAWRGTGVNSPLHF.

The J gene is TRBJ1-2, the V gene TRBV7-2; D unresolved. Germline lookup yields CDR1 SGHTA and CDR2 FQGNSA. CDR3 size: 13 residues. V gave up 1 base and J gave up 4 bases, with 7 bases separating them. CDR3 DNA: TGTGCCAGCAGCTTAGTATCCAGCTATGGCTACACCTTC. It translates to CASSLVSSYGYTF. Combining the CDR3 with reference TRBV7-2 and TRBJ1-2 gives the whole variable domain GAGVSQSPSNKVTEKGKDVELRCDPISGHTALYWYRQSLGQGLEFLIYFQGNSAPDKSGLPSDRFSAERTGGSVSTLTIQRTQQEDSAVYLCASSLVSSYGYTFGSGTRLTVV.

The chain joins TRBV7-3 to TRBJ2-2, with 11 bases lining up with TRBD2. Trimming removed 5 bases from V and 3 bases from J; junction bases left unmatched: 2. The CDR3 is 15 amino acids. The germline CDR1 and CDR2 sequences are SGHTA and FQGTGA. The CDR3 nucleotides read TGTGCCAGCAGCCAGACTAGCGGGGACACCGGGGAGCTGTTTTTT. Protein sequence: CASSQTSGDTGELFF. The whole variable domain, remainder taken from reference TRBV7-3 and TRBJ2-2, is GAGVSQTPSNKVTEKGKYVELRCDPISGHTALYWYRQSLGQGPEFLIYFQGTGAADDSGLPNDRFFAVRPEGSVSTLKIQRTERGDSAVYLCASSQTSGDTGELFFGEGSRLTVL.

V usage is TRBV6-1 and J usage is TRBJ2-7, with 9 bases aligning to TRBD1. Germline V lookup: CDR1 MNHNS, CDR2 SASEGT. Trimming cost V 1 base and J 0 bases; bases outside gene matches: 1. This CDR3 has 15 residues. The CDR3 nucleotides read TGTGCCAGCAGTGAAGAGGGACAGGGCTCCTACGAGCAGTACTTC. This codes for CASSEEGQGSYEQYF.

V gene TRBV11-3 combines with J gene TRBJ1-1; 7 positions agree with TRBD1. The CDR3 totals 16 residues. The V and J ends lost 5 bases and 1 base, in that order; junction bases with no gene match: 10. CDR1 and CDR2 from the germline V gene are SGHNT and YENEEA. CDR3 DNA sequence: TGTGCCAGCAGCGCGAGCGTAGGACAGGCGAACACTGAAGCTTTCTTT. It codes for CASSASVGQANTEAFF.